Shown below are 5 T cell receptor beta chains from a single sample sequenced in a study of a mutant IDH1 vaccine in newly diagnosed glioma. The assay was immunoSEQ multiplex PCR, and TCRdb's table has in-frame clones only and misses some. The sample carries tens of thousands of clones, 90% to 95% recorded once. Time point of the sample: baseline, week 1 (first vaccination visit). Noted treatment: pre-vaccination baseline after standard-of-care therapy. Sequencing was performed on PBMCs, taken from a glioma patient treated with radiotherapy, temozolomide or both. These receptors came from a man aged 25-45 years with glioma.

The gene calls are TRBV27 and TRBJ2-7; D uncertain. The V and J ends lost 3 bases and 3 bases respectively, with 9 bases between them. Germline CDR1 and CDR2: MNHEY and SMNVEV (reference sequence). This CDR3 comprises 13 residues. The DNA for the CDR3 is TGTGCCAGCAGTTTGAGAGAGAACTACGAGCAGTACTTC. Translation: CASSLRENYEQYF.

The V and J genes are TRBV5-1 and TRBJ2-5; 8 bases align to TRBD1. The end of the DNA aligns better with TRBJ2-7, so the J call may be wrong. The CDR3 runs to 15 residues. Germline V gives CDR1 SGHRS, CDR2 YFSETQ. The CDR3 spells CASSATSTGAYEQYF. The CDR3 nucleotides read TGCGCCAGCAGCGCAACGTCGACAGGGGCCTACGAGCAGTACTTC.

This chain connects TRBV1 to TRBJ1-6. TRBV1 is described as a pseudogene. The CDR3 sequence is 16 residues long. The CDR3 region is CTSSQDPGKPCSPLHF. The CDR3 DNA reads TGCACCAGCAGCCAAGATCCGGGGAAACCTTGCTCACCCCTCCACTTT.

The chain couples TRBV5-1 to TRBJ2-5; D uncertain. The CDR3 is 16 residues long. V dropped 0 bases and J dropped 2 bases, with 14 bases sitting between them. Germline values: CDR1 SGHRS, CDR2 YFSETQ. The CDR3 loop reads CASSLGASIGQETQYF. The CDR3 nucleotides are TGCGCCAGCAGCTTGGGGGCCTCCATCGGGCAAGAGACCCAGTACTTC.

CDR3 DNA: TGTGCCAGCAGGGAAAGTCAACTAGGCTATGAGCAGTTCTTC. The encoded protein is CASRESQLGYEQFF. This chain uses TRBV25-1 with TRBJ2-1, with a possible D match to TRBD2 (5 bases). Germline V lookup: CDR1 MGHDK, CDR2 SYGVNS. This CDR3 has 14 amino acids. Trimming took 6 bases from V and 8 from J, leaving 17 bases between them.